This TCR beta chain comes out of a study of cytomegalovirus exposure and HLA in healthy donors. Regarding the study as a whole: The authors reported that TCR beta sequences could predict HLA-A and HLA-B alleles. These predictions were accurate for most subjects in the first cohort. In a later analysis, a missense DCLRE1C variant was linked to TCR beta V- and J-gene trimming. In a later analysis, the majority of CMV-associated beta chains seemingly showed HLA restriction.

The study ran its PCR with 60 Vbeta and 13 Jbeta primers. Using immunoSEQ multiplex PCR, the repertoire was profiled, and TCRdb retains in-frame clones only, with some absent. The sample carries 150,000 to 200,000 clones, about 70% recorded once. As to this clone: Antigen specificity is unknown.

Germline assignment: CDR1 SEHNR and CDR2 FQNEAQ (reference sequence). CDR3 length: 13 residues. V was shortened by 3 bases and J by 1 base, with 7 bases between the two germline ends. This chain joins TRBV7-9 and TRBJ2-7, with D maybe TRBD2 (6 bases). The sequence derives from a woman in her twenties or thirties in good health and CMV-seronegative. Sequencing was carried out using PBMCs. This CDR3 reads CASSFGGSYEQYF. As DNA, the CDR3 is TGTGCCAGCAGCTTCGGAGGGTCCTACGAGCAGTACTTC. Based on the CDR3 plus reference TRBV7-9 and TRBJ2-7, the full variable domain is DTGVSQNPRHKITKRGQNVTFRCDPISEHNRLYWYRQTLGQGPEFLTYFQNEAQLEKSRLLSDRFSAERPKGSFSTLEIQRTEQGDSAMYLCASSFGGSYEQYFGPGTRLTVT.